The TCR beta chain described here comes from a study of siplizumab effects on memory and regulatory T cells. Study-level points and caveats: Major contributors to the alloresponse seemed to be naive T cells, which also appeared more diverse than memory cells. Siplizumab significantly reduced alloreactive sequences traceable to unstimulated CD4+ memory cells. The study found that mappable alloreactive CD4+ clones averaged around 68% Treg-derived with siplizumab and around 25% in controls. Unstimulated subsets captured only a minor fraction of alloreactive clones.

The CDR3 is 15 amino acids. The V end was cut by 6 bases, the J end by 5 bases, with 19 bases between. The germline CDR1 and CDR2 sequences are SNHLY and FYNNEI. The table lists this clone with a count of one. What it recognizes is unknown. Method: immunoSEQ multiplex PCR; TCRdb's copy keeps in-frame clones and lacks some. Of just over 60,000 clones in the sample, roughly 85% were seen once. Material for sequencing was memory CD4+ T cells sorted from blood. The chain recombines TRBV2 with TRBJ2-5; D call uncertain. This TCR came from a human donor in good health. The CDR3 nucleotides read TGTGCCAGCAGGAAGGACCTCGACGCTGTTGAGACCCAGTACTTC. It yields the protein CASRKDLDAVETQYF.